The text below deals with one T cell receptor (beta chain). Its antigen is unknown. TCRdb recomputed calls from the 5' RACE reads with MiXCR, one row per CDR3 protein. This sample carries approximately 450,000 distinct CDR3 sequences, roughly a sixth of them seen once, and the ten largest clones take roughly a sixth. The data were taken from a study of T cells after yellow fever vaccination. Study details: Fractions of low cell number were prepared using SMART-Seq v4 Ultra Low Input.

Study results and limitations: Contaminants from the bulk population, in the form of abundant clonotypes, could be found in FACS-sorted repertoires.

There are 15 residues in the CDR3. The V segment lost 6 bases and the J segment 5 bases; nucleotides outside the gene matches: 12. The germline V gene has CDR1 MNHEY and CDR2 SVGEGT. Sequenced here: PBMCs, sampled before the yellow fever booster vaccination. The gene calls are TRBV6-2 or TRBV6-3 and TRBJ2-5, with TRBD2 identical over 7 bases. This TCR was recovered from a man aged 18 to 30 who received the YFV17D yellow fever vaccine. The CDR3 protein is CASSARLASGETQYF. Here the CDR3 DNA reads TGTGCCAGCAGCGCTCGACTAGCTTCTGGGGAGACCCAGTACTTC.